In this sample, the clone carrying this T cell receptor (beta chain) turned up a few times. As yet, its antigen is unknown. The data originate from a study of T cell responses to AZD1222 COVID-19 vaccine. Study results and caveats: Nearly half of spike-specific TCRs reportedly go after variant regions that carry no mutations. Increases in Spike-specific TCR breadth and depth were seen after two AZD1222 doses. Donors were mostly white British, more females; clonal diversity possibly underestimated.

Method: immunoSEQ multiplex PCR; TCRdb's copy keeps in-frame clones and lacks some. Of about 96,000 clones detected, around 90% appear once; the ten largest clones hold approximately 25%. Germline CDR1 LNHNV, CDR2 YYDKDF (reference sequence). V lost 5 bases and J lost 6, with 11 bases in between. The CDR3 is 13 residues long. This chain connects TRBV15 to TRBJ2-1; possibly TRBD1 or TRBD2 for D (5 bases each). The sample consisted of peripheral blood, taken on day 0 of AZD1222 vaccination. The clonotype was recovered from an adult in good health. CDR3 sequence (DNA): TGTGCCACCAGCGGGACGGAAAGCAATGAGCAGTTCTTC. It codes for CATSGTESNEQFF.